Following are 26 T cell receptor beta chains from one sample sequenced in a study of T cell repertoires in cytomegalovirus infection. Using its own MiXCR run on the reads, TCRdb lists one record per CDR3 protein. The repertoire has approximately 300,000 distinct CDR3 sequences, about 29% of them found once; the top ten carry around 20%. Their antigens are not known. The specimen was cultured PBMCs, collected from culture after CMV antigen stimulation. The source of these receptors is a human donor in good health (CMV status not recorded). Some clones in this sample may be carry-over from other donors' samples.

This clonotype appeared a few times. The V and J genes are TRBV7-9 and TRBJ1-3; no clear D gene. CDR1 and CDR2 (germline): SEHNR, FQNEAQ (reference sequence). The V and J ends lost 1 base and 0 bases respectively, with 10 bases between them. CDR3 length: 16 residues. This chain's CDR3 is CASSLVISPSGNTIYF. In DNA form, the CDR3 reads TGTGCCAGCAGCTTAGTGATTTCCCCCTCTGGAAACACCATATATTTT.

This clonotype was recorded once. The chain combines TRBV19 with TRBJ1-5; D is uncertain. Deletions cut 0 bases from V and 5 bases from J, with 5 bases between. Germline V gives CDR1 LNHDA, CDR2 SQIVND (reference sequence). The CDR3 covers 13 residues. This CDR3 is CASSIDPDQPQHF. For the CDR3, the DNA is TGTGCCAGTAGTATAGATCCCGATCAGCCCCAGCATTTT. Looking up the rest from reference TRBV19 and TRBJ1-5 gives the full variable domain: DGGITQSPKYLFRKEGQNVTLSCEQNLNHDAMYWYRQDPGQGLRLIYYSQIVNDFQKGDIAEGYSVSREKKESFPLTVTSAQKNPTAFYLCASSIDPDQPQHFGDGTRLSIL.

In its sample, this clonotype was seen a few times. This chain connects TRBV7-2 to TRBJ2-6, with unresolved D. The CDR3 length is 15 residues. Trimming took 3 bases from V and 0 from J, leaving 6 bases between them. The V gene's germline CDR1 is SGHTA and CDR2 FQGNSA. CDR3 bases: TGTGCCAGCAGCTTTCCTCCCTCTGGGGCCAACGTCCTGACTTTC. This encodes CASSFPPSGANVLTF. The full variable domain, completed using reference TRBV7-2 and TRBJ2-6, is GAGVSQSPSNKVTEKGKDVELRCDPISGHTALYWYRQSLGQGLEFLIYFQGNSAPDKSGLPSDRFSAERTGGSVSTLTIQRTQQEDSAVYLCASSFPPSGANVLTFGAGSRLTVL.

As for this clonotype: Germline is not matched at one junction end, which may reflect a read error. The V call is TRBV18, the J call TRBJ1-6; D remains ambiguous. The V gene's germline CDR1 is KGHSH and CDR2 LQKENI. The CDR3 covers 18 residues. CDR3 region: CASSPPSLGSSYNPPLHF. CDR3 sequence (DNA): TGTGCCAGCTCACCACCATCGCTGGGAAGCTCCTATAATCCACCCCTCCACTTT.

This clonotype was counted only a few times. The chain uses TRBV10-3 and TRBJ1-2; the D gene is possibly TRBD1 (6 bases). The germline V gene has CDR1 ENHRY and CDR2 SYGVKD. The germline V and J ends were trimmed by 0 bases and 6 bases, with 14 bases remaining between them. This CDR3 region has 15 residues. Here the CDR3 reads CAISESVRGSNGYTF. For the CDR3, the DNA is TGTGCCATCAGTGAGTCTGTCAGGGGTTCCAATGGCTACACCTTC.

This chain joins TRBV7-9 and TRBJ2-5; the match to TRBD2 covers 14 bases. J lost 4 bases, V lost 5 bases, and 9 bases had no gene match. CDR1 is SEHNR and CDR2 is FQNEAQ in the germline V gene (reference sequence). The CDR3 is made up of 17 amino acids. CDR3 sequence (DNA): TGTGCCAGCAGCCCGGGACTAGCGGGAGTAGCGGGAGAGACCCAGTACTTC. Translated, it gives CASSPGLAGVAGETQYF.

This clonotype has ten or more counts. This rearrangement joins TRBV7-8 to TRBJ1-1; D remains unclear. CDR3 length: 14 amino acids. CDR1 and CDR2 (germline): SGHVS, FQNEAQ. Trimming left V 2 bases short and J 1 base short, with 8 bases between. CDR3 nucleotide sequence: TGTGCCAGCAGCTTACCCATTAGGAACACTGAAGCTTTCTTT. It translates to CASSLPIRNTEAFF.

The chain joins TRBV6-8 to TRBJ1-4; the D is unclear. This CDR3 region has 16 residues. V was pared by 4 bases and J by 0 bases, with 12 bases between. In germline, CDR1 is MNHGY, CDR2 SAAAGT. CDR3 protein: CASSSSRHPTNEKLFF. The DNA of the CDR3 is TGTGCCAGCAGTTCCAGCCGACATCCAACTAATGAAAAACTGTTTTTT.

The chain employs TRBV19 and TRBJ1-1; TRBD1 agrees at 8 bases. The CDR3 sequence is 12 residues long. The trim removed 4 bases at V and 7 bases at J, leaving 2 bases unmatched. CDR1 LNHDA and CDR2 SQIVND come from the germline V gene (reference sequence). CDR3 sequence: CASSTQGDEAFF. The CDR3 coding sequence is TGTGCCAGTAGTACACAGGGGGATGAAGCTTTCTTT.

In this sample, this clonotype turned up many times. The chain links TRBV7-3 to TRBJ2-4; D is possibly TRBD1 (5 bases). The germline V gene has CDR1 SGHTA and CDR2 FQGTGA. The CDR3 contains 15 residues. Trimming shortened V by 0 bases and J by 3 bases, and 9 bases separated the two germline ends. The CDR3, as DNA: TGTGCCAGCAGCTTAACGGAACAGGTCAAAAACATTCAGTACTTC. Translating gives CASSLTEQVKNIQYF.

This clonotype appeared a few times. The J gene is TRBJ2-3, the V gene TRBV7-9; 9 bases are a match to TRBD2. From germline, CDR1 is SEHNR and CDR2 FQNEAQ (reference sequence). The CDR3 sequence is 17 residues long. V dropped 5 bases and J dropped 2; count of bases not matched to a gene: 11. The DNA for the CDR3 is TGTGCCAGCAGCCCGCCGGCGGGGGGGGCCTCCACAGATACGCAGTATTTT. Encoded protein: CASSPPAGGASTDTQYF.

The V call is TRBV12-3 or TRBV12-4, the J call TRBJ1-1; 7 positions match TRBD1. V was clipped by 2 bases and J by 11 bases; unmatched bases: 8. The CDR3 loop spans 13 amino acids. The CDR3 spells CASSLSDRAKAFF. As DNA, the CDR3 is TGTGCCAGCAGTTTAAGTGACAGGGCGAAGGCTTTCTTT.

This chain connects TRBV5-1 to TRBJ1-5; D gene ambiguous. CDR1 is SGHRS and CDR2 is YFSETQ in the germline V gene. This CDR3 comprises 14 residues. The V and J ends lost 4 bases and 5 bases respectively, with 13 bases between them. The CDR3, as DNA: TGCGCCAGCAGCCCCGAGGCACCCGATCAGCCCCAGCATTTT. Its translation is CASSPEAPDQPQHF.

This clonotype was detected a few times. The chain links TRBV7-2 to TRBJ2-7; 7 bases align to TRBD2. Per germline, CDR1 SGHTA and CDR2 FQGNSA. The ends lost 2 bases at V and 1 base at J; junction bases unmatched: 5. The CDR3 loop spans 15 amino acids. CDR3 amino acids: CASSLSGLDSYEQYF. CDR3 in DNA: TGTGCCAGCAGCTTATCTGGACTAGATTCCTACGAGCAGTACTTC.

The rearrangement joins TRBV7-3 to TRBJ2-1, with D perhaps matching TRBD1 or TRBD2 (7 bases each). V lost 5 bases to trimming and J lost 3 bases, with 14 bases between them. Germline V gives CDR1 SGHTA, CDR2 FQGTGA. CDR3 length equals 15 residues. This chain's CDR3 is CASSPQGGVYNEQFF. The CDR3 nucleotides are TGTGCCAGCAGCCCTCAGGGGGGGGTCTACAATGAGCAGTTCTTC.

V usage is TRBV7-9 and J usage is TRBJ2-5; 8 nucleotides agree with TRBD2. Trimming removed 2 bases from V and 1 base from J; junction bases left unmatched: 9. From germline, CDR1 is SEHNR and CDR2 FQNEAQ (reference sequence). This CDR3 has 17 amino acids. The CDR3 sequence: CASSLFLTSGGQETQYF. CDR3 nucleotides: TGTGCCAGCAGCTTATTTCTCACTAGCGGAGGCCAAGAGACCCAGTACTTC. The full variable domain, completed using reference TRBV7-9 and TRBJ2-5, is DTGVSQNPRHKITKRGQNVTFRCDPISEHNRLYWYRQTLGQGPEFLTYFQNEAQLEKSRLLSDRFSAERPKGSFSTLEIQRTEQGDSAMYLCASSLFLTSGGQETQYFGPGTRLLVL.

V usage is TRBV20-1 and J usage is TRBJ1-6; tentative D call: TRBD1 (5 bases). This CDR3 is built from 15 residues. Trimming stripped 0 bases from V and 9 bases from J, with 15 bases between. From germline, CDR1 is DFQATT and CDR2 SNEGSKA (reference sequence). CDR3 region: CSARDLGGEGSPLHF. The CDR3, as DNA: TGCAGTGCTAGAGATCTCGGGGGAGAGGGTTCACCCCTCCACTTT.

This clonotype was observed a few times. The gene calls are TRBV28 and TRBJ2-3, with D perhaps TRBD2 (7 bases). Trimming cost V 9 bases and J 1 base, with 14 bases left between them. Germline lookup yields CDR1 MDHEN and CDR2 SYDVKM. This CDR3 comprises 14 residues. The DNA for the CDR3 is TGTGCCAGTTGGGGGGGGGCCCGCACAGATACGCAGTATTTT. It codes for CASWGGARTDTQYF.

This clonotype has more than one count but fewer than ten. V usage is TRBV7-9 and J usage is TRBJ1-2; possibly TRBD1 for D (5 bases). Deletions cut 5 bases from V and 4 bases from J, with 11 bases between. The CDR3 runs to 13 residues. Germline V gene sequence: CDR1 SEHNR, CDR2 FQNEAQ (reference sequence). DNA of the CDR3: TGTGCCAGCAGCGATCCCGGGGGCTATGGCTACACCTTC. Protein sequence: CASSDPGGYGYTF.

The sample holds a few counts of this clonotype. The rearrangement joins TRBV20-1 to TRBJ2-1; 9 nucleotides match TRBD2. Per germline, CDR1 DFQATT and CDR2 SNEGSKA (reference sequence). This CDR3 contains 15 residues. V lost 1 base to trimming and J lost 7 bases; unmatched junction nucleotides: 8. CDR3 in amino acids: CSARVAGGHGNEQFF. CDR3 nucleotide sequence: TGCAGTGCTAGAGTGGCGGGGGGGCACGGAAATGAGCAGTTCTTC.

The sample holds many counts of this clonotype. The chain carries TRBV20-1 and TRBJ2-1; 8 positions agree with TRBD1. CDR1 and CDR2 (germline): DFQATT, SNEGSKA (reference sequence). The CDR3 spans 15 residues. V shed 4 bases, J shed 5 bases, and the junction held 10 bases outside the gene matches. The CDR3 reads CSATSPTTGDNEQFF. The CDR3 region has the DNA TGCAGTGCTACCTCCCCGACGACAGGGGACAATGAGCAGTTCTTC.

This clonotype was counted between two and nine times. The chain joins TRBV7-9 to TRBJ2-7; 8 nucleotides match TRBD2. V was pared by 2 bases and J by 2 bases, with 2 bases of the junction left unmatched. From germline, CDR1 is SEHNR and CDR2 FQNEAQ (reference sequence). CDR3 length: 14 residues. This CDR3 is CASSLSGSAYEQYF. The DNA of the CDR3 is TGTGCCAGCAGCTTAAGCGGGAGCGCCTACGAGCAGTACTTC.

This clonotype occurred a few times. The rearrangement joins TRBV10-2 to TRBJ1-5; D perhaps matches TRBD1 (6 bases). V lost 2 bases, J lost 5 bases, and 13 bases lay in between. The CDR3 has 15 amino acids. Germline lookup yields CDR1 WSHSY and CDR2 SAAADI. The CDR3 coding sequence is TGCGCCAGCAGTGAGGAGGGGGGGGCGGATCAGCCCCAGCATTTT. Residues: CASSEEGGADQPQHF.

The sample holds one count of this clonotype. CDR3 region: CASSFRRGAAYEQYF. CDR3 DNA sequence: TGTGCCAGCAGCTTCCGCAGGGGCGCCGCATACGAGCAGTACTTC. The V and J genes are TRBV5-6 and TRBJ2-7; D is possibly TRBD1 (6 bases). Germline V gives CDR1 SGHDT, CDR2 YYEEEE. V lost 2 bases to trimming and J lost 4 bases, with 16 bases between them. CDR3 length: 15 residues.

The CDR3 nucleotides read TGTGCCAGCAGCTCCATGATGGGGCATTACACTGAAGCTTTCTTT. This gives the protein CASSSMMGHYTEAFF. The rearrangement uses TRBV7-9 and TRBJ1-1; possibly TRBD1 for D (5 bases). The CDR3 loop spans 15 amino acids. The germline V gene encodes CDR1 SEHNR and CDR2 FQNEAQ (reference sequence). V dropped 4 bases and J dropped 3 bases, with 15 bases sitting between them. The variable domain in full, with the rest retrieved from reference TRBV7-9 and TRBJ1-1, is DTGVSQNPRHKITKRGQNVTFRCDPISEHNRLYWYRQTLGQGPEFLTYFQNEAQLEKSRLLSDRFSAERPKGSFSTLEIQRTEQGDSAMYLCASSSMMGHYTEAFFGQGTRLTVV.

This clonotype was counted a few times. The genes are TRBV24-1 and TRBJ1-5; 7 bases map to TRBD1. The CDR3 is made up of 14 amino acids. The germline gives CDR1 KGHDR, CDR2 SFDVKD. Trimming at V came to 2 bases and at J to 9 bases, leaving 6 bases not matched to a gene. This CDR3 is CATSDSTGLRPQHF. CDR3 bases: TGTGCCACCAGTGATTCGACAGGGTTGCGGCCCCAGCATTTT.